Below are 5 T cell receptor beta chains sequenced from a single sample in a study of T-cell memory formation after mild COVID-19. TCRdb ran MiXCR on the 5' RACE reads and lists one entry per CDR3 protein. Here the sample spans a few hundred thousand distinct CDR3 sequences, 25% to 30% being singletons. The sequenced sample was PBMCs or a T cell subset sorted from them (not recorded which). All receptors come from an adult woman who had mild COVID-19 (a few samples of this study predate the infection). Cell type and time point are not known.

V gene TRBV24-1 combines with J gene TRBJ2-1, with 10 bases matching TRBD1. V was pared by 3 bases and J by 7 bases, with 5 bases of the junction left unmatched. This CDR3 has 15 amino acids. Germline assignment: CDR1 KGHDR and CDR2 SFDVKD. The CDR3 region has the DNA TGTGCCACCAGTGATGCCGGGACAGGGGTAAATGAGCAGTTCTTC. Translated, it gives CATSDAGTGVNEQFF.

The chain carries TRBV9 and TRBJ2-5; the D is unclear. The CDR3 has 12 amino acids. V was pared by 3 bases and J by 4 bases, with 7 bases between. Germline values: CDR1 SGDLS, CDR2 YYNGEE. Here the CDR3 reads CASSGRRETQYF. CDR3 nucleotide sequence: TGTGCCAGCAGCGGCCGAAGAGAGACCCAGTACTTC.

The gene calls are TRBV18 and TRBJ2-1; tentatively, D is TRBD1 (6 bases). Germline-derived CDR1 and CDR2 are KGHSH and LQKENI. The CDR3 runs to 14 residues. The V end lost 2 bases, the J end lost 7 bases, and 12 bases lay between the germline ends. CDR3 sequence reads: CASSPSNRVNEQFF. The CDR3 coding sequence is TGTGCCAGCTCACCAAGTAACAGGGTGAATGAGCAGTTCTTC.

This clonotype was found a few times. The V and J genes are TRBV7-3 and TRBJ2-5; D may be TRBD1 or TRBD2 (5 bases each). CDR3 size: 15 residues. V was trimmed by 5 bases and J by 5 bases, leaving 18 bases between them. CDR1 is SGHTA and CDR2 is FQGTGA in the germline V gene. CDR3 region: CASSLAGASMETQYF. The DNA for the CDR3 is TGTGCCAGCAGCCTGGCTGGGGCTAGCATGGAGACCCAGTACTTC.

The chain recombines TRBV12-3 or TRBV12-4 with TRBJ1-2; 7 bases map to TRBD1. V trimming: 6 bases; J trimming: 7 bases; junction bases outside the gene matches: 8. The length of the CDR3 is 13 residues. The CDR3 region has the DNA TGTGCCAGCAGGGGTTTAGGGACAGTTGGCTACACCTTC. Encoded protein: CASRGLGTVGYTF.